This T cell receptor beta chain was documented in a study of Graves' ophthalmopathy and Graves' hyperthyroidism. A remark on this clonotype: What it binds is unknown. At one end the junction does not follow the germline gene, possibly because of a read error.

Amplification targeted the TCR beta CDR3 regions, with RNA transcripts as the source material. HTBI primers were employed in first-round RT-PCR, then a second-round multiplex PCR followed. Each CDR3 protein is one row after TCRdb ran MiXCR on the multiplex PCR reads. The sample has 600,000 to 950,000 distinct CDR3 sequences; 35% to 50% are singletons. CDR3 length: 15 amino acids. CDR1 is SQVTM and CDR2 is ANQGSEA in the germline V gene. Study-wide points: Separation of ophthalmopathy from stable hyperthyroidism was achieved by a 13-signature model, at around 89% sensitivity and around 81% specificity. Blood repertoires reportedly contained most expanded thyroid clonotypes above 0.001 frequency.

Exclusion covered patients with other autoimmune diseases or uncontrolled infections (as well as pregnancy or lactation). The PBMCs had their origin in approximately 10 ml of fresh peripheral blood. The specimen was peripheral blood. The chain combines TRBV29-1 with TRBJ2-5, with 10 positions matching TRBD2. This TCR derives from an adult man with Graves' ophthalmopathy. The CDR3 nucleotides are TGTGCCAGCAGCTTACTAGCGGGAAAACAAGAGACCCAGTACTTC. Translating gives CASSLLAGKQETQYF.